This is a list of T cell receptor beta chains from one sample in a study of cytomegalovirus exposure and HLA in healthy donors. TCRdb's copy holds only in-frame clones and misses some; the assay was immunoSEQ multiplex PCR. The data show tens of thousands of clones, with approximately 88% seen just once and approximately 6.7% held by the top ten. Sequenced: PBMCs. The source is a woman in her 30s in good health and CMV-seronegative. The CDR3 runs from the conserved cysteine through the conserved F or W. D genes are given only for firm matches. The listing skips clone size in some rows; elsewhere it reads once, few, many or a size class.

V	D	J	size	DNA	CDR3
TRBV28	.	TRBJ1-1	.	TGTGCCAGCAGTTTAAGCCATAGGAACACTGAAGCTTTCTTT	CASSLSHRNTEAFF
TRBV11-2	.	TRBJ2-5	.	TGTGCCAGCAGCTTACGGGCCGGGGGGCCACAAGAGACCCAGTACTTC	CASSLRAGGPQETQYF
TRBV5-1	.	TRBJ1-1	.	TGCGCCAGCAGCTTGGAACAGGGAGGGACTGAAGCTTTCTTT	CASSLEQGGTEAFF
TRBV6-5	TRBD1	TRBJ2-7	.	TGTGCCAGCAGCCCGCGACAGGGCTCCTACGAGCAGTACTTC	CASSPRQGSYEQYF
TRBV7-9	.	TRBJ1-4	.	TGTGCCAGCAGCTTAGGGACAATTGCAACTAATGAAAAACTGTTTTTT	CASSLGTIATNEKLFF
TRBV14	TRBD1	TRBJ2-7	.	TGTGCCAGCGGGCAGGGGGTTAGCCACGAGCAGTACTTC	CASGQGVSHEQYF
TRBV11-2	.	TRBJ2-7	.	TGTGCCAGCAGCGTGGGGCGGGGAGACTACGAGCAGTACTTC	CASSVGRGDYEQYF
TRBV9	TRBD1	TRBJ2-3	few	TGTGCCAGCAGCGGTTCCGGGACAGGGGCAGATACGCAGTATTTT	CASSGSGTGADTQYF
TRBV9	.	TRBJ2-2	.	TGTGCCAGCAGCGTCACGGGGAGCGGGCTTACCGGGGAGCTGTTTTTT	CASSVTGSGLTGELFF
TRBV28	.	TRBJ1-1	once	TGTGCCAGCAGTTTACGGGTGGGGAATCAGGGGAGCACTGAAGCTTTCTTT	CASSLRVGNQGSTEAFF
TRBV29-1	TRBD2	TRBJ2-7	.	TGCAGCGTTCAACCGGGACTAGCGGGAGGCGAGCAGTACTTC	CSVQPGLAGGEQYF
TRBV28	.	TRBJ1-5	.	TGTGCCAGCTCACCCCGAGGTTGGGAGCCCCAGCATTTT	CASSPRGWEPQHF
TRBV21-1	.	TRBJ1-1	.	TGTGCCAGCAGCAAAAAACAAACAGGGGACACTGAAGCTTTCTTT	CASSKKQTGDTEAFF
TRBV7-2	.	TRBJ1-5	.	TGTGCCAGCAGCCAATTTAAACGGACAGTCTCGCGGCCCCAGCATTTT	CASSQFKRTVSRPQHF
TRBV5-6	.	TRBJ2-3	few	TGTGCCAGCAGCTGGTCTAGCGCCAAGCACACAGATACGCAGTATTTT	CASSWSSAKHTDTQYF
TRBV11-2	.	TRBJ2-3	.	TGTGCCAGCAGCAAAGGGGGGGCCCTAGGCTATACGCAGTATTTT	CASSKGGALGYTQYF
TRBV25-1	.	TRBJ1-2	.	TGTGCCAGCAGCTCTCTCGGGTATGGCTACACCTTC	CASSSLGYGYTF
TRBV25-1	.	TRBJ2-7	.	TGTGCCAGCAGAACTAGGGGGACAACCGGCTCCTACGAGCAGTACTTC	CASRTRGTTGSYEQYF
TRBV5-8	TRBD1	TRBJ1-2	.	TGTGCCAGCAGCTTCGGGACAGGGAACTATGGCTACACCTTC	CASSFGTGNYGYTF
TRBV5-1	TRBD1	TRBJ1-2	once	TGCGCCAGCAGCGTGGGACAGCGCTTCTATGGCTACACCTTC	CASSVGQRFYGYTF
TRBV6-1	TRBD1	TRBJ2-1	once	TGTGCCAGTTTACCGGGACAGGTGCTAGGCGATGAGCAGTTCTTC	CASLPGQVLGDEQFF
TRBV14	.	TRBJ1-1	once	TGTGCCAGCAGCCATAGGGGTCAGGGGACTGAAGCTTTCTTT	CASSHRGQGTEAFF
TRBV5-1	.	TRBJ1-2	.	TGCGCCAGCAGCTTGGGCGGACAGAGCATCTATGGCTACACCTTC	CASSLGGQSIYGYTF
TRBV6-5	TRBD2	TRBJ2-7	.	TGTGCCAGCGGGCCCACTAGCGTAGACTCCTACGAGCAGTACTTC	CASGPTSVDSYEQYF
TRBV19	.	TRBJ2-2	few	TGTGCCAGTAGTATGATGGACCAGAGGGCCGGGGAGCTGTTTTTT	CASSMMDQRAGELFF
TRBV7-9	TRBD2	TRBJ2-1	.	TGTGCCAGCAGCTTAGGGAGCGGGACGAATGAGCAGTTCTTC	CASSLGSGTNEQFF
TRBV9	.	TRBJ1-5	.	TGTGCCTCGGGGCCGGGGGGTAGCAATCAGCCCCAGCATTTT	CASGPGGSNQPQHF
TRBV29-1	TRBD1	TRBJ2-1	.	TGCAGCGTTCCGGGACAGGGGATCTACAATGAGCAGTTCTTC	CSVPGQGIYNEQFF
TRBV5-1	TRBD1	TRBJ2-7	.	TGCGCCAGCAGATCGCCGGAGACAGGGTCCTACGAGCAGTACTTC	CASRSPETGSYEQYF
TRBV7-9	TRBD1	TRBJ2-2	once	TGTGCCAGCAGCTTTTATATTACCGGGACAGGTTCCGGGGAGCTGTTTTTT	CASSFYITGTGSGELFF
TRBV5-1	.	TRBJ1-4	.	TGCGCCAGCAGCCCCCAGGGATCCCTTGGTGAAAAACTGTTTTTT	CASSPQGSLGEKLFF
TRBV10-2	.	TRBJ1-1	.	TGCGCCACCAGCGAATTACAGGTTGCCTCGACTGAAGCTTTCTTT	CATSELQVASTEAFF
TRBV10-1	.	TRBJ1-1	.	TGCGCCAGCAGTGAGTCAGCCGGGAGGACTGAAGCTTTCTTT	CASSESAGRTEAFF
TRBV5-1	TRBD2	TRBJ2-1	.	TGCGCCAGCAGCTGGCAAGCGGGACCATCCTACAATGAGCAGTTCTTC	CASSWQAGPSYNEQFF
TRBV28	.	TRBJ1-3	.	TGTGCCATTGGGAGCTCTGGAAACACCATATATTTT	CAIGSSGNTIYF
TRBV2	.	TRBJ1-2	.	TGTGCCAGCAGTGAAGACAGGATGAACTATGGCTACACCTTC	CASSEDRMNYGYTF
TRBV2	.	TRBJ2-6	.	TGTGCCAGCAGTGAAGGGGGCACTGGGGCCAACGTCCTGACTTTC	CASSEGGTGANVLTF
TRBV27	.	TRBJ1-5	.	TGTGCCAGCAGTGAACAGGGTTCTCCCTCTCAGCCCCAGCATTTT	CASSEQGSPSQPQHF
TRBV4-1	.	TRBJ2-2	.	TGCGCCAGCAGCCCGACACTTGCGAACACCGGGGAGCTGTTTTTT	CASSPTLANTGELFF
TRBV19	.	TRBJ1-2	.	TGTGCCAGTAGTATGGGACTCTACTACGGCTACACCTTC	CASSMGLYYGYTF
TRBV5-1	TRBD1	TRBJ2-2	.	TGCGCCAGCAGCTTGTCCGGGACAGGGTGGACCGGGGAGCTGTTTTTT	CASSLSGTGWTGELFF
TRBV29-1	.	TRBJ2-7	.	TGCAGCGCTGGACAGTATGGGTCCTACGAGCAGTACTTC	CSAGQYGSYEQYF
TRBV27	.	TRBJ2-1	.	TGTGCCAGCAGTTCCCGTTGGCGGGAAATCTACAATGAGCAGTTCTTC	CASSSRWREIYNEQFF
TRBV11-2	TRBD2	TRBJ2-5	once	TGTGCCAGCAGCTTAGGGGGAGGGAGGGAGACCCAGTACTTC	CASSLGGGRETQYF
TRBV10-3	TRBD1	TRBJ2-7	.	TGTGCCTCCACGCTGGGACAGGGGCACTACGAGCAGTACTTC	CASTLGQGHYEQYF
TRBV28	.	TRBJ1-5	.	TGTGCCAGTTACAGGGTCGGTCAGCCCCAGCATTTT	CASYRVGQPQHF
TRBV29-1	TRBD1	TRBJ1-5	.	TGCAGCGTTGGCGGACAGGGTGATCAGCCCCAGCATTTT	CSVGGQGDQPQHF
TRBV14	.	TRBJ1-4	.	TGTGCCAGCAGCCGCGCTGGGGCAGGGAATGAAAAACTGTTTTTT	CASSRAGAGNEKLFF
TRBV28	.	TRBJ2-3	.	TGTGCCCTACGAGGCTCACTTACCACAGATACGCAGTATTTT	CALRGSLTTDTQYF
TRBV7-8	.	TRBJ1-1	.	TGTGCCAGCAGCTTAACAGGGCGGACTGAAGCTTTCTTT	CASSLTGRTEAFF
TRBV28	.	TRBJ1-4	.	TGTGCCAGCAGTTGGGGGCCCGAGAATGAAAAACTGTTTTTT	CASSWGPENEKLFF
TRBV28	TRBD1	TRBJ1-1	.	TGTGCCAGCAGCCTCGACAGGGGCACTGAAGCTTTCTTT	CASSLDRGTEAFF
TRBV7-2	.	TRBJ1-2	.	TGTGCCAGCAGCTCACGAGGTGGCTACACCTTC	CASSSRGGYTF
TRBV7-8	TRBD2	TRBJ2-3	.	TGTGCCAGCAGCTTGGGTTCCGGGAGGGCCGCAGATACGCAGTATTTT	CASSLGSGRAADTQYF
TRBV19	.	TRBJ2-7	.	TGTGCCAGTGCCGGGACACCAACCTACGAGCAGTACTTC	CASAGTPTYEQYF
TRBV28	TRBD2	TRBJ2-7	.	TGTGCCAGCAGCCTCGGGCCTAGCGGGAGCCCCTACGAGCAGTACTTC	CASSLGPSGSPYEQYF
TRBV6-6	.	TRBJ1-1	.	TGTGCCAGCAGCACAGGTTACACTGAAGCTTTCTTT	CASSTGYTEAFF
TRBV6-4	TRBD2	TRBJ2-3	.	TGTGCCAGCAGGGAAGCTCTAGCGGGAGGGACAGATACGCAGTATTTT	CASREALAGGTDTQYF
TRBV4-3	.	TRBJ2-7	.	TGCGCCAGCAGCCATGACAGCTCCTACGAGCAGTACTTC	CASSHDSSYEQYF